Listed below are T cell receptor beta chains from one sample, sequenced in a study of CD8+CD57+ T cells in acquired aplastic anemia. MiXCR was run by TCRdb on the reads, yielding one entry per CDR3 protein. The repertoire has about 200,000 distinct CDR3 sequences, roughly 35% of them found once; the top ten carry 1% to 1.3%. Sequencing was carried out using sorted CD4+, CD8+, or CD8+CD57+ T cells (not recorded which) from PBMCs. The receptor source for this set is a human donor in good health, serving as a control. CDR3s include the opening cysteine and the closing phenylalanine or tryptophan. D genes are given only for firm matches. Rows may omit the clone size; those that give it use once, few, many or a size class.

j_call | d_call | clone_size | v_call | cdr3_aa | cdr3_nt
TRBJ1-5 | . | many | TRBV5-8 | CASSLGQHINQPQHF | TGTGCCAGCAGCTTGGGACAGCACATCAATCAGCCCCAGCATTTT
TRBJ1-5 | . | many | TRBV2 | CASRDNSNQPQHF | TGTGCCAGCAGGGACAATAGCAATCAGCCCCAGCATTTT
TRBJ1-1 | . | . | TRBV7-2 | CASSLGQWTEAFF | TGTGCCAGCAGCCTAGGTCAATGGACTGAAGCTTTCTTT
TRBJ1-1 | . | . | TRBV5-1 | CASSYGGAQSEAFF | TGCGCCAGCAGCTATGGAGGGGCCCAGTCTGAAGCTTTCTTT
TRBJ1-1 | . | many | TRBV19 | CASTRWGAAEAFF | TGTGCCAGTACCCGCTGGGGGGCAGCCGAAGCTTTCTTT
TRBJ2-7 | TRBD2 | few | TRBV12-5 | CASGLGGGQYEQYF | TGTGCTAGTGGTTTGGGCGGGGGGCAATACGAGCAGTACTTC
TRBJ2-7 | TRBD2 | few | TRBV19 | CASSSGTRSGQYF | TGTGCCAGTAGCTCCGGGACTAGAAGCGGGCAGTACTTC
TRBJ2-7 | TRBD1 | once | TRBV19 | CASRDHYDRVPYEQYF | TGTGCCAGTAGGGACCATTACGACAGGGTCCCCTACGAGCAGTACTTC
TRBJ2-1 | TRBD2 | many | TRBV25-1 | CASSPLGTSGGATYNEQFF | TGTGCCAGCAGTCCCCTAGGGACTAGCGGGGGGGCTACCTACAATGAGCAGTTCTTC
TRBJ2-6 | . | . | TRBV4-2 | CASSPRKGRGANVLTF | TGTGCCAGCAGCCCGCGGAAAGGGCGCGGGGCCAACGTCCTGACTTTC
TRBJ2-7 | . | few | TRBV18 | CASSQQANYEQYF | TGTGCCAGCTCACAACAGGCGAACTACGAGCAGTACTTC